This is a list of T cell receptor beta chains from one sample in a study of T cells in Graves' hyperthyroidism and ophthalmopathy. TCRdb used MiXCR to reprocess the multiplex PCR reads, holding one entry per CDR3 protein. The repertoire consists of roughly 290,000 distinct CDR3 sequences, with approximately 15% occurring once and the leading ten covering about 51%. Sequenced sample: blood. All receptors derive from a woman in her sixties with Graves' ophthalmopathy. The CDR3 runs from the conserved cysteine through the conserved F or W. The order of the fields is J gene, D gene, clone size, V gene, CDR3 protein, CDR3 DNA. The D gene is left open where the match is weak. Size is stated for part of the rows, as once, few or many counts, or as a class when the clone is expanded.

J gene: TRBJ2-1
D gene: NA
clone size: many
V gene: TRBV4-2
CDR3 protein: CASSQDQSRNEQFF
CDR3 DNA: TGTGCCAGCAGCCAAGATCAAAGTCGGAATGAGCAGTTCTTC

J gene: TRBJ2-7
D gene: NA
clone size: NA
V gene: TRBV24-1
CDR3 protein: CATSPRGPSGEQYF
CDR3 DNA: TGTGCCACCAGTCCCAGGGGACCTTCCGGGGAGCAGTACTTC

J gene: TRBJ1-3
D gene: TRBD1
clone size: NA
V gene: TRBV7-9
CDR3 protein: CASSLRTGHSGNTIYF
CDR3 DNA: TGTGCCAGCAGCTTACGGACAGGCCACTCTGGAAACACCATATATTTT

J gene: TRBJ2-3
D gene: NA
clone size: many
V gene: TRBV7-3
CDR3 protein: CASSSTSTVTDTQYF
CDR3 DNA: TGTGCCAGCAGCTCTACTAGCACGGTCACAGATACGCAGTATTTT

J gene: TRBJ2-5
D gene: NA
clone size: few
V gene: TRBV11-2
CDR3 protein: CASSLGGGGTQYF
CDR3 DNA: TGTGCCAGCAGCTTAGGGGGAGGAGGGACCCAGTACTTC

J gene: TRBJ1-1
D gene: NA
clone size: many
V gene: TRBV20-1
CDR3 protein: CSAKESGLKNTEAFF
CDR3 DNA: TGCAGTGCTAAGGAATCGGGACTGAAGAACACTGAAGCTTTCTTT

J gene: TRBJ1-5
D gene: NA
clone size: many
V gene: TRBV7-2
CDR3 protein: CASSLGGSGNQPQHF
CDR3 DNA: TGTGCCAGCAGCTTAGGCGGGTCGGGCAATCAGCCCCAGCATTTT

J gene: TRBJ2-7
D gene: TRBD1
clone size: many
V gene: TRBV10-3
CDR3 protein: CAISGTGGAYEQYF
CDR3 DNA: TGTGCCATCAGTGGGACAGGGGGGGCCTACGAGCAGTACTTC

J gene: TRBJ2-5
D gene: TRBD1
clone size: NA
V gene: TRBV9
CDR3 protein: CASSSGTGAETQYF
CDR3 DNA: TGTGCCAGCAGCTCCGGGACAGGGGCGGAGACCCAGTACTTC

J gene: TRBJ2-2
D gene: TRBD2
clone size: NA
V gene: TRBV7-2
CDR3 protein: CASSHSGGHTGELFF
CDR3 DNA: TGTGCCAGCAGCCATAGCGGGGGGCACACCGGGGAGCTGTTTTTT

J gene: TRBJ2-7
D gene: TRBD2
clone size: many
V gene: TRBV7-2
CDR3 protein: CASMLVGLAGEEQYF
CDR3 DNA: TGTGCCAGCATGCTGGTGGGACTAGCGGGAGAGGAGCAGTACTTC

J gene: TRBJ2-2
D gene: NA
clone size: NA
V gene: TRBV9
CDR3 protein: CASSSLGSANTGELFF
CDR3 DNA: TGTGCCAGCAGCTCTCTAGGTAGCGCGAACACCGGGGAGCTGTTTTTT

J gene: TRBJ1-5
D gene: TRBD1
clone size: few
V gene: TRBV10-3
CDR3 protein: CAISPGQGGSQPQHF
CDR3 DNA: TGTGCCATCAGTCCGGGACAGGGTGGCAGTCAGCCCCAGCATTTT

J gene: TRBJ2-5
D gene: TRBD2
clone size: few
V gene: TRBV5-4
CDR3 protein: CASSSVTAGGIQETQYF
CDR3 DNA: TGTGCCAGCAGCTCAGTGACAGCGGGGGGCATTCAAGAGACCCAGTACTTC

J gene: TRBJ2-2
D gene: NA
clone size: many
V gene: TRBV20-1
CDR3 protein: CSARDWQSGTGELFF
CDR3 DNA: TGCAGTGCTAGGGATTGGCAAAGTGGGACCGGGGAGCTGTTTTTT

J gene: TRBJ2-1
D gene: TRBD1
clone size: many
V gene: TRBV4-3
CDR3 protein: CASSQGLDRAFEQFF
CDR3 DNA: TGCGCCAGCAGCCAAGGTCTGGACAGGGCTTTTGAGCAGTTCTTC

J gene: TRBJ2-4
D gene: NA
clone size: NA
V gene: TRBV7-2
CDR3 protein: CASSSRGWSVEGKNIQYF
CDR3 DNA: TGTGCCAGCAGCTCCCGCGGGTGGTCTGTCGAAGGCAAAAACATTCAGTACTTC

J gene: TRBJ1-2
D gene: TRBD1
clone size: few
V gene: TRBV6-1
CDR3 protein: CASRDPGQGNYGYTF
CDR3 DNA: TGTGCCAGCAGGGATCCCGGACAGGGGAACTATGGCTACACCTTC

J gene: TRBJ1-2
D gene: TRBD1
clone size: NA
V gene: TRBV29-1
CDR3 protein: CSVTRGRDYGYTF
CDR3 DNA: TGCAGCGTGACCAGGGGGAGAGACTATGGCTACACCTTC

J gene: TRBJ2-7
D gene: NA
clone size: NA
V gene: TRBV4-2
CDR3 protein: CASSRTGSPFSYEQYF
CDR3 DNA: TGTGCCAGCAGCCGAACGGGATCCCCCTTCTCCTACGAGCAGTACTTC

J gene: TRBJ2-7
D gene: TRBD1
clone size: many
V gene: TRBV12-3/TRBV12-4
CDR3 protein: CASSPGTGVYEQYF
CDR3 DNA: TGTGCCAGCAGCCCCGGGACAGGCGTCTACGAGCAGTACTTC

J gene: TRBJ2-1
D gene: TRBD2
clone size: NA
V gene: TRBV20-1
CDR3 protein: CSIGEAGAINEQFF
CDR3 DNA: TGCAGTATCGGCGAGGCGGGAGCGATCAATGAGCAGTTCTTC

J gene: TRBJ2-5
D gene: NA
clone size: NA
V gene: TRBV28
CDR3 protein: CASSGTTGTQYF
CDR3 DNA: TGTGCCAGCAGTGGGACGACGGGGACCCAGTACTTC

J gene: TRBJ2-5
D gene: TRBD1
clone size: many
V gene: TRBV4-2
CDR3 protein: CASSQEGRGQETQYF
CDR3 DNA: TGTGCCAGCAGCCAAGAAGGCAGGGGGCAAGAGACCCAGTACTTC

J gene: TRBJ2-3
D gene: NA
clone size: many
V gene: TRBV7-8
CDR3 protein: CASRGDTQYF
CDR3 DNA: TGTGCCAGCAGGGGAGATACGCAGTATTTT

J gene: TRBJ1-2
D gene: NA
clone size: few
V gene: TRBV12-3/TRBV12-4
CDR3 protein: CASSLGSSGDFRLTF
CDR3 DNA: TGTGCCAGCAGTTTAGGTTCCTCAGGAGACTTCCGTCTCACCTTC

J gene: TRBJ1-1
D gene: TRBD1
clone size: NA
V gene: TRBV6-2/TRBV6-3
CDR3 protein: CASRAVGQGATEAFF
CDR3 DNA: TGTGCCAGCAGGGCAGTTGGACAGGGGGCCACTGAAGCTTTCTTT

J gene: TRBJ2-7
D gene: TRBD2
clone size: NA
V gene: TRBV4-2
CDR3 protein: CASSQAVGTSGSYEQYF
CDR3 DNA: TGTGCCAGCAGCCAAGCCGTCGGGACTAGCGGGAGCTACGAGCAGTACTTC

J gene: TRBJ1-2
D gene: NA
clone size: NA
V gene: TRBV29-1
CDR3 protein: CSVVDTHGYTF
CDR3 DNA: TGCAGCGTTGTGGATACCCATGGCTACACCTTC

J gene: TRBJ2-4
D gene: NA
clone size: many
V gene: TRBV20-1
CDR3 protein: CSANGPGSLTKNIQYF
CDR3 DNA: TGCAGTGCTAACGGCCCAGGGAGTCTAACCAAAAACATTCAGTACTTC

J gene: TRBJ2-1
D gene: NA
clone size: many
V gene: TRBV20-1
CDR3 protein: CSARAPSGGGNEQFF
CDR3 DNA: TGCAGTGCTAGAGCCCCCTCCGGAGGCGGCAATGAGCAGTTCTTC

J gene: TRBJ2-7
D gene: TRBD1
clone size: few
V gene: TRBV14
CDR3 protein: CASSQDVTGSVHEQYF
CDR3 DNA: TGTGCCAGCAGCCAAGATGTGACAGGGTCTGTCCACGAGCAGTACTTC

J gene: TRBJ2-1
D gene: TRBD1
clone size: few
V gene: TRBV9
CDR3 protein: CASSVAYGTGLNEQFF
CDR3 DNA: TGTGCCAGCAGCGTAGCTTACGGGACAGGGTTAAATGAGCAGTTCTTC

J gene: TRBJ2-1
D gene: NA
clone size: NA
V gene: TRBV5-4
CDR3 protein: CASSQEGGYNEQFF
CDR3 DNA: TGCGCCAGCAGCCAAGAGGGCGGCTACAATGAGCAGTTCTTC

J gene: TRBJ2-7
D gene: NA
clone size: many
V gene: TRBV18
CDR3 protein: CASSRRLGSGSYEQYF
CDR3 DNA: TGTGCCAGCTCGAGGAGGCTGGGGAGCGGATCCTACGAGCAGTACTTC

J gene: TRBJ1-5
D gene: NA
clone size: NA
V gene: TRBV6-1
CDR3 protein: CATAVSFITVNQPQHF
CDR3 DNA: TGTGCCACCGCAGTAAGTTTTATTACAGTGAATCAGCCCCAGCATTTT

J gene: TRBJ2-3
D gene: TRBD1
clone size: many
V gene: TRBV18
CDR3 protein: CASSRQGRTDTQYF
CDR3 DNA: TGTGCCAGCTCTAGACAGGGGCGGACAGATACGCAGTATTTT

J gene: TRBJ2-2
D gene: TRBD2
clone size: many
V gene: TRBV12-3/TRBV12-4
CDR3 protein: CASSFGGMGLAGVKIRELFF
CDR3 DNA: TGTGCCAGCAGTTTTGGGGGTATGGGACTAGCGGGGGTTAAGATCCGGGAGCTGTTTTTT

J gene: TRBJ1-5
D gene: NA
clone size: NA
V gene: TRBV28
CDR3 protein: CASSLGGFSNQPQHF
CDR3 DNA: TGTGCCAGCAGTCTGGGGGGATTTAGCAATCAGCCCCAGCATTTT

J gene: TRBJ1-6
D gene: NA
clone size: NA
V gene: TRBV4-2
CDR3 protein: CASSQARYLDSPGPLHF
CDR3 DNA: TGTGCCAGCAGCCAAGCGCGCTACCTGGACAGCCCGGGACCCCTCCACTTT

J gene: TRBJ2-5
D gene: NA
clone size: few
V gene: TRBV6-2/TRBV6-3
CDR3 protein: CASSPMGFGGTQYF
CDR3 DNA: TGTGCCAGCAGTCCGATGGGGTTTGGAGGGACCCAGTACTTC

J gene: TRBJ2-7
D gene: NA
clone size: NA
V gene: TRBV29-1
CDR3 protein: CSVGGGEHPYNEQYF
CDR3 DNA: TGCAGCGTTGGGGGCGGGGAGCACCCTTACAATGAGCAGTACTTC

J gene: TRBJ2-2
D gene: TRBD2
clone size: few
V gene: TRBV18
CDR3 protein: CASSHGTSVNPARELFF
CDR3 DNA: TGTGCCAGCTCACACGGGACTAGCGTGAATCCCGCCCGGGAGCTGTTTTTT

J gene: TRBJ1-2
D gene: TRBD1
clone size: many
V gene: TRBV2
CDR3 protein: CASSDGGPGGNYGYTF
CDR3 DNA: TGTGCCAGCAGTGATGGTGGGCCAGGGGGCAACTATGGCTACACCTTC

J gene: TRBJ2-7
D gene: NA
clone size: NA
V gene: TRBV6-1
CDR3 protein: CASSKTEYSYEQYF
CDR3 DNA: TGTGCCAGCAGTAAGACAGAATATTCCTACGAGCAGTACTTC

J gene: TRBJ1-1
D gene: NA
clone size: few
V gene: TRBV4-3
CDR3 protein: CASSQDWTGTNTEAFF
CDR3 DNA: TGCGCCAGCAGCCAAGATTGGACGGGAACGAACACTGAAGCTTTCTTT

J gene: TRBJ2-1
D gene: NA
clone size: NA
V gene: TRBV9
CDR3 protein: CASSVQPGIDNEQFF
CDR3 DNA: TGTGCCAGCAGCGTTCAACCCGGGATTGACAATGAGCAGTTCTTC

J gene: TRBJ1-1
D gene: NA
clone size: few
V gene: TRBV7-9
CDR3 protein: CASSYQANTEAFF
CDR3 DNA: TGTGCCAGCTCATACCAGGCCAACACTGAAGCTTTCTTT